One sample yielded the 25 T cell receptor beta chains listed below, sequenced in a study of blood T cell repertoires in COVID-19. Profiled with immunoSEQ multiplex PCR; TCRdb holds only in-frame clones, not every one. The sample comprises 15,000 to 20,000 clones, about nine tenths of which are singletons, and less than 9.5% rests with the top ten. The sequencing sample was made of peripheral blood. The receptors originated from a human donor in a cohort sampled during active COVID-19.

The V call is TRBV6-4, the J call TRBJ1-1; tentatively, D is TRBD1 (5 bases). The CDR3 length is 13 residues. V was pared by 7 bases and J by 5 bases, with 14 bases between. CDR1 is MRHNA, CDR2 SNTAGT, per germline. The CDR3 DNA follows: TGTGCCAGCAAGGCGGTGGGGGGAACTGAAGCTTTCTTT. This codes for CASKAVGGTEAFF.

The V call is TRBV12-3 or TRBV12-4, the J call TRBJ1-1, with D possibly TRBD1 on 5 matching bases. Deletions cut 6 bases from V and 0 bases from J, with 8 bases between. The CDR3 is 13 amino acids. The CDR3 here is CASSRTLNTEAFF. The CDR3 DNA sequence: TGTGCCAGCAGCCGGACATTGAACACTGAAGCTTTCTTT.

This chain uses TRBV7-3 with TRBJ2-1; TRBD2 agrees at 15 bases. The CDR3 length is 16 residues. Germline V lookup: CDR1 SGHTA, CDR2 FQGTGA. J gave up 6 bases and V 6 bases, and 6 bases lay outside the gene matches. The CDR3 spells CASRERTSGRANEQFF. In nucleotides, the CDR3 is TGTGCCAGCAGGGAAAGGACTAGCGGGAGGGCCAATGAGCAGTTCTTC.

V gene TRBV6-5 combines with J gene TRBJ2-7; 9 nucleotides align to TRBD2. Looked up from germline, CDR1 is MNHEY and CDR2 is SVGAGI. Trimming removed 6 bases from V and 3 bases from J; junction bases left unmatched: 6. This CDR3 spans 14 amino acids. The CDR3 loop is CASSMTSGYYEQYF. The DNA of the CDR3 is TGTGCCAGCAGCATGACTAGCGGTTACTACGAGCAGTACTTC.

The table lists this clone with a few counts. The J gene is TRBJ1-5, the V gene TRBV12-3 or TRBV12-4; D remains ambiguous. Trimming took 3 bases from V and 5 from J, leaving 8 bases between them. The CDR3 is 13 residues long. DNA for the CDR3: TGTGCCAGCAGTTTTCGGGTAGATCAGCCCCAGCATTTT. Translated, it gives CASSFRVDQPQHF.

The genes are TRBV12-3 or TRBV12-4 and TRBJ2-3; D ambiguous. The V end lost 6 bases, the J end lost 3 bases, and 7 bases lay between the germline ends. CDR3 length equals 12 residues. CDR3 in amino acids: CASSPGTDTQYF. CDR3 nucleotides: TGTGCCAGCAGCCCCGGGACAGATACGCAGTATTTT.

The chain couples TRBV21-1 to TRBJ2-3; the table's D call, TRBD2, was not checked against the DNA. TRBV21-1 is designated a pseudogene. The CDR3 is 16 amino acids. CDR3 residues: CASSPRVPPSTDTQYF. DNA for the CDR3: TGTGCCAGCAGCCCGCGAGTACCTCCTAGCACAGATACGCAGTATTTT.

This clone is a singleton in its sample. The rearrangement links TRBV3-1 (or the pseudogene TRBV3-2) to TRBJ2-1; 12 bases agree with TRBD2. The CDR3 covers 15 residues. Per the germline V gene, CDR1 is LGHDT and CDR2 is YNNKEL (reference sequence). V gave up 4 bases and J gave up 6 bases; unmatched junction bases: 4. CDR3 amino acids: CASSPGLAGFNEQFF. The CDR3 DNA is TGTGCCAGCAGCCCCGGACTAGCGGGATTCAATGAGCAGTTCTTC.

This sequence joins TRBV12-3 or TRBV12-4 and TRBJ1-2, with a tentative D call TRBD1 (6 bases). The CDR3 length is 13 residues. The ends were cut back, 3 bases at V and 7 bases at J, with 12 bases in the middle. CDR3 residues: CASSFAGGTGYTF. CDR3 sequence (DNA): TGTGCCAGCAGTTTTGCGGGGGGCACTGGCTACACCTTC.

This chain connects TRBV10-3 to TRBJ2-5, with 8 bases fitting TRBD1. Germline-derived CDR1 and CDR2 are ENHRY and SYGVKD. J gave up 2 bases and V 2 bases, and 7 bases lay outside the gene matches. This CDR3 is 16 amino acids long. CDR3 loop: CAISERDRSVQETQYF. The CDR3 coding sequence is TGTGCCATCAGTGAGCGGGACAGGAGCGTACAAGAGACCCAGTACTTC.

This chain links TRBV5-6 with TRBJ1-5; maybe TRBD1 (5 bases). The CDR3 covers 15 residues. The germline V gene encodes CDR1 SGHDT and CDR2 YYEEEE. Trimming removed 4 bases at V and 2 bases at J, with 13 bases between. CDR3 DNA sequence: TGTGCCAGCAGCCCTGGTTGGGGGGGCAATCAGCCCCAGCATTTT. This translates into CASSPGWGGNQPQHF.

The rearrangement uses TRBV29-1 and TRBJ2-6, with D unclear. The ends were cut back, 5 bases at V and 0 bases at J, with 14 bases in the middle. The CDR3 consists of 16 residues. CDR1 and CDR2 from the germline V gene are SQVTM and ANQGSEA. The CDR3: CSVRHSGFSGANVLTF. CDR3 nucleotide sequence: TGCAGCGTTCGACATTCCGGCTTCTCTGGGGCCAACGTCCTGACTTTC.

The chain links TRBV7-2 to TRBJ1-1; D is unresolved. The V gene lost 2 bases and the J gene lost 1 base, with 8 bases spanning the gap. The CDR3 totals 14 residues. CDR1 and CDR2 from the germline V gene are SGHTA and FQGNSA. This CDR3 is CASSLYGGNTEAFF. DNA for the CDR3: TGTGCCAGCAGCTTATACGGAGGGAACACTGAAGCTTTCTTT.

The chain couples TRBV7-9 to TRBJ2-7; TRBD2 is a possible D gene (7 bases). The germline gives CDR1 SEHNR, CDR2 FQNEAQ (reference sequence). Trimming cost V 5 bases and J 7 bases, with 18 bases left between them. The CDR3 is 14 residues long. In DNA, the CDR3 is TGTGCCAGCAGCCCCCCGGGGGGCTCAGATGAGCAGTACTTC. This codes for CASSPPGGSDEQYF.

The chain carries TRBV5-6 and TRBJ2-7; weak D call: TRBD1 (5 bases). The ends were cut back, 1 base at V and 2 bases at J, with 19 bases in the middle. The germline V gene encodes CDR1 SGHDT and CDR2 YYEEEE. The CDR3 covers 17 residues. The CDR3 sequence: CASSLFGRAGPPYEQYF. The CDR3 region has the DNA TGTGCCAGCAGCTTGTTCGGTAGGGCAGGGCCCCCCTACGAGCAGTACTTC.

The J gene is TRBJ2-1, the V gene TRBV11-3; 9 bases line up with TRBD1. Germline values: CDR1 SGHNT, CDR2 YENEEA. The CDR3 runs to 12 residues. Trimming cost V 5 bases and J 13 bases; bases outside gene matches: 6. The CDR3 reads CASSPGQGRQFF. In DNA, the CDR3 is TGTGCCAGCAGCCCGGGACAGGGTAGACAGTTCTTC.

This clone was counted once. This chain connects TRBV10-3 to TRBJ2-3; 11 bases fit TRBD2. Losses at the gene ends were 6 bases for V and 0 bases for J; bases not matched to a gene: 5. The CDR3 is made up of 16 amino acids. Germline V gives CDR1 ENHRY, CDR2 SYGVKD. CDR3 amino acids: CAISLAGGPSTDTQYF. The CDR3 nucleotides read TGTGCCATCAGCCTAGCGGGGGGACCTAGCACAGATACGCAGTATTTT.

CDR3 DNA sequence: TGTGCCAGCAGCTTACGACAGGGAGTCCCCTACGAGCAGTACTTC. This sequence encodes CASSLRQGVPYEQYF. The chain couples TRBV7-8 to TRBJ2-7, with 7 bases fitting TRBD1. This CDR3 is built from 15 residues. V lost 2 bases and J lost 2; bases outside the gene matches: 6. CDR1 and CDR2 from the germline V gene are SGHVS and FQNEAQ.

In DNA, the CDR3 is TGCGCCAGCAGCCAGTTCCGGGACAGGGCCTATGGCTACACCTTC. It yields the protein CASSQFRDRAYGYTF. The chain uses TRBV4-1 and TRBJ1-2, with 9 nucleotides matching TRBD1. This CDR3 has 15 amino acids. From germline, CDR1 is MGHRA and CDR2 YSYEKL. Trimming cost V 3 bases and J 4 bases; bases outside gene matches: 6.

J is TRBJ2-1 and V is TRBV7-8; possible D gene TRBD2, 6 bases. The germline gives CDR1 SGHVS, CDR2 FQNEAQ. The CDR3 runs to 15 residues. V was cut by 5 bases and J by 4 bases, with 15 bases left in between. The CDR3: CASSQSGVGYNEQFF. CDR3 DNA: TGTGCCAGCAGCCAATCGGGAGTGGGGTACAATGAGCAGTTCTTC.

This clone was observed a single time. V and J are TRBV6-6 and TRBJ2-7; 12 bases map to TRBD2. V trimming: 6 bases; J trimming: 7 bases; junction bases outside the gene matches: 10. The CDR3 contains 15 residues. Germline V gives CDR1 MNHNY, CDR2 SVGAGI (reference sequence). The CDR3 sequence is CASRPLAGGWREQYF. CDR3 bases: TGTGCCAGCAGGCCACTAGCGGGAGGTTGGCGGGAGCAGTACTTC.

This rearrangement joins TRBV19 to TRBJ1-4, with D perhaps TRBD1 (5 bases). CDR1 and CDR2 (germline): LNHDA, SQIVND (reference sequence). The ends were cut back, 5 bases at V and 0 bases at J, with 10 bases in the middle. CDR3 size: 15 residues. In DNA, the CDR3 is TGTGCCAGTAGTGAGTCGGGGGCAACTAATGAAAAACTGTTTTTT. Protein sequence: CASSESGATNEKLFF.

The genes are TRBV7-8 and TRBJ1-4; TRBD1 matches at 8 bases. Germline CDR1 and CDR2: SGHVS and FQNEAQ. The junction had 11 bases not matched to a gene; V was cut back by 5 bases and J by 0 bases. This CDR3 is built from 18 residues. Here the CDR3 DNA reads TGTGCCAGCAGCCTCGATAGGAGGGGACAGGCAACTAATGAAAAACTGTTTTTT. Translation gives CASSLDRRGQATNEKLFF.

This rearrangement joins TRBV3-1 (or the pseudogene TRBV3-2) to TRBJ2-2, with 8 bases that match TRBD1. The CDR3 loop spans 15 amino acids. V trimming: 4 bases; J trimming: 6 bases; junction bases outside the gene matches: 7. Germline V lookup: CDR1 LGHDT, CDR2 YNNKEL (reference sequence). CDR3 region: CASSPVAGGSGELFF. The CDR3 bases are TGTGCCAGCAGCCCCGTGGCAGGGGGCTCCGGGGAGCTGTTTTTT.

Here the CDR3 DNA reads TGTGCCAGCAGCCTGGTGGACAGGGCCGGATCGGGCTACACCTTC. It is translated as CASSLVDRAGSGYTF. The genes are TRBV7-6 and TRBJ1-2; 8 positions match TRBD1. The ends lost 5 bases at V and 8 bases at J; junction bases unmatched: 13. Germline CDR1 and CDR2: SGHVS and FNYEAQ. The CDR3 spans 15 residues.